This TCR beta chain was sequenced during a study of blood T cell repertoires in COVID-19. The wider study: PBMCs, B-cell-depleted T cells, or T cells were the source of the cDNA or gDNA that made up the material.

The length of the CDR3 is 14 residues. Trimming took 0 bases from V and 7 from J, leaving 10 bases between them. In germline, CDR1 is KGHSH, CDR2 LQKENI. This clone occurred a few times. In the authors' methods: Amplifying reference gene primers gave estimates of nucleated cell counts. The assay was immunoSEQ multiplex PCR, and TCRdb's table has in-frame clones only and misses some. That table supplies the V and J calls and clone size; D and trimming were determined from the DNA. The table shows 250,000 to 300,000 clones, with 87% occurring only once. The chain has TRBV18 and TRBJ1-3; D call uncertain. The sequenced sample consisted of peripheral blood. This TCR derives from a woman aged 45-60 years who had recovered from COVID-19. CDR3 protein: CASSPPSGKNTIYF. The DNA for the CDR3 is TGTGCCAGCTCACCACCGAGCGGGAAGAACACCATATATTTT.